In its sample, the clone carrying this T cell receptor beta chain was seen once. The antigen is not known. This record comes from a study of STAT5B mutations in CD4+ large granular lymphocyte leukemia. Study outcomes and limitations: No patients shared main leukemic clonotypes, though roughly 27% appeared at low frequency elsewhere.

This CDR3 region has 15 residues. V shed 3 bases and J shed 0 bases, with 6 bases lying between them. The germline V gene has CDR1 SNHLY and CDR2 FYNNEI. In the authors' workflow: The detection floor for productive clonotype frequency was 2.59 x 10-5. Some clones are missing from TCRdb's copy, which holds only in-frame ones; the method was immunoSEQ multiplex PCR. V, J and clone size were drawn from that table, and D and trimming were deduced from the DNA. This table has about 40,000 clones, around 85% appearing once. The sequencing input was CD4+ T cells from blood buffy coats. The chain combines TRBV2 with TRBJ2-6; no definite D call. The TCR originated in a human donor in good health. CDR3 amino acids: CASSDYSSGANVLTF. In DNA form, the CDR3 reads TGTGCCAGCAGTGACTACTCCTCTGGGGCCAACGTCCTGACTTTC.